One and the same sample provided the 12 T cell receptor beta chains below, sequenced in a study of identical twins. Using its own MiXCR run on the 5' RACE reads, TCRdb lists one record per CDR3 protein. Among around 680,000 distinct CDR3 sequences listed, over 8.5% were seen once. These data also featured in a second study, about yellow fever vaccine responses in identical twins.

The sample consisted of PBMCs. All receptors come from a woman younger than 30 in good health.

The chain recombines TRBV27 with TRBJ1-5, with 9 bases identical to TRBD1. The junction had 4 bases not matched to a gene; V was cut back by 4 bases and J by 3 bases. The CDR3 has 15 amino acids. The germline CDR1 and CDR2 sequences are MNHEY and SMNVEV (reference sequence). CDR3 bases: TGTGCCAGCAGTTCGGGGACAGGGCACAATCAGCCCCAGCATTTT. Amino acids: CASSSGTGHNQPQHF.

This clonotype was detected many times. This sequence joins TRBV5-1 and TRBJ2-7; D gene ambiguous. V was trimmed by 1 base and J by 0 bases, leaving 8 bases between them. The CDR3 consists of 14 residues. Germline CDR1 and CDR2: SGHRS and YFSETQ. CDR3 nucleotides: TGCGCCAGCAGCTTGTCTCCGAGCTCCTACGAGCAGTACTTC. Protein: CASSLSPSSYEQYF. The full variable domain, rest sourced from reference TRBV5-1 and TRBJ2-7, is KAGVTQTPRYLIKTRGQQVTLSCSPISGHRSVSWYQQTPGQGLQFLFEYFSETQRNKGNFPGRFSGRQFSNSRSEMNVSTLELGDSALYLCASSLSPSSYEQYFGPGTRLTVT.

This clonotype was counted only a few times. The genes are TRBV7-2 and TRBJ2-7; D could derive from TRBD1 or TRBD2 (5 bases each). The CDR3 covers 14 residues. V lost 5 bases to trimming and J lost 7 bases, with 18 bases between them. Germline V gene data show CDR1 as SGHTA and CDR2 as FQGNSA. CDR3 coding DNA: TGTGCCAGCAGCGACCGGGACCCTGGGTGGGAGCAGTACTTC. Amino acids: CASSDRDPGWEQYF.

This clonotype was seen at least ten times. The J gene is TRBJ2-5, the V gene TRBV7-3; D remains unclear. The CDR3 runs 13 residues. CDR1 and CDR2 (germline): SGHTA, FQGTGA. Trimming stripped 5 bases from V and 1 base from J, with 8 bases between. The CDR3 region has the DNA TGTGCCAGCAGCGTCATCTCCCAAGAGACCCAGTACTTC. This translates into CASSVISQETQYF.

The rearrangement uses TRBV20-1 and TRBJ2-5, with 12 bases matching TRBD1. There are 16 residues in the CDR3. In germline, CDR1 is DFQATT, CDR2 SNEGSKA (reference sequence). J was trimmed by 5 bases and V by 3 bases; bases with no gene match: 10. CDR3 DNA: TGCAGTGCTAGGAGTGACCGGGACAGGGGGCAGGAGACCCAGTACTTC. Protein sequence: CSARSDRDRGQETQYF.

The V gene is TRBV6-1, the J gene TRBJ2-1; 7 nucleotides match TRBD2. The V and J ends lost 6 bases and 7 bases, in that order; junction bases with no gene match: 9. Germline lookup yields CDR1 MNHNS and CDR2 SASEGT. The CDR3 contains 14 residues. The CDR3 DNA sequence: TGTGCCAGCAGCTGGACTAGGGTTGGAAATGAGCAGTTCTTC. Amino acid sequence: CASSWTRVGNEQFF.

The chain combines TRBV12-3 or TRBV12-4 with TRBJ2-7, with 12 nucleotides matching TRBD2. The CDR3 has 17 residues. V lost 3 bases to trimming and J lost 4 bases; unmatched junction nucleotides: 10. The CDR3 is CASSFPPRLAGAYEQYF. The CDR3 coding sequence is TGTGCCAGCAGTTTTCCCCCTAGACTAGCGGGAGCTTACGAGCAGTACTTC.

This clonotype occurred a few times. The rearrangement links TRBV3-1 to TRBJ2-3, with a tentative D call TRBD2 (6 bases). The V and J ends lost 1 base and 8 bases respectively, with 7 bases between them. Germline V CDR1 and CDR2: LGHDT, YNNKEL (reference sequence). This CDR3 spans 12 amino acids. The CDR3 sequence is CASSQVGGTQYF. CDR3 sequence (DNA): TGTGCCAGCAGCCAAGTCGGGGGTACGCAGTATTTT.

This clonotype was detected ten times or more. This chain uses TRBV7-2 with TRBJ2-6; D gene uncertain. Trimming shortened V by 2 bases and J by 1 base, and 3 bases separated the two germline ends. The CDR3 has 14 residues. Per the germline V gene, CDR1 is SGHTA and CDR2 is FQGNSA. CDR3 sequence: CASSLRSGANVLTF. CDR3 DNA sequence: TGTGCCAGCAGCTTAAGGTCTGGGGCCAACGTCCTGACTTTC.

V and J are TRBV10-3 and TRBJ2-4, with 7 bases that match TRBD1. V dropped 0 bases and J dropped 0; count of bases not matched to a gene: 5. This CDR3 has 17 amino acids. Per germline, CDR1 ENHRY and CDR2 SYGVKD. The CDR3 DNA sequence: TGTGCCATCAGTGAGTCTAGACAGGGACCAGCCAAAAACATTCAGTACTTC. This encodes CAISESRQGPAKNIQYF.

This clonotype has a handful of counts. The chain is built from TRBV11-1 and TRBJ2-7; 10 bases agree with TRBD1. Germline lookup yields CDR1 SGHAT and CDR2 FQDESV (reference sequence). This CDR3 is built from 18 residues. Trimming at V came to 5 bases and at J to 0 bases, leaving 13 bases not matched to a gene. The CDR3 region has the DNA TGTGCCAGCAGCCGCCCCCGGGACAGGGGACCATACTCCTACGAGCAGTACTTC. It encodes CASSRPRDRGPYSYEQYF. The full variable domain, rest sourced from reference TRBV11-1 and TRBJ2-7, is EAEVAQSPRYKITEKSQAVAFWCDPISGHATLYWYRQILGQGPELLVQFQDESVVDDSQLPKDRFSAERLKGVDSTLKIQPAELGDSAMYLCASSRPRDRGPYSYEQYFGPGTRLTVT.

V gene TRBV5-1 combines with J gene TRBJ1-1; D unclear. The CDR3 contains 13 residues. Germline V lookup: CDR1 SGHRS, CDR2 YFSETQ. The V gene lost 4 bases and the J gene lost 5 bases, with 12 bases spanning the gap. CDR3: CASSPQSSTEAFF. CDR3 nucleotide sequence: TGCGCCAGCAGCCCACAGTCAAGTACTGAAGCTTTCTTT.